The sequence of this TCR beta chain was determined in a study of molecular identifiers for immune sequencing clone quantification. Whole-study context: Replicate RNA came from around 18,000 or 91,000 naive CD8 cells and was split five ways, and four parts were sequenced.

This clonotype was counted many times. The antigen is unknown. TCRdb analysed the PCR reads with MiXCR anew, one entry per CDR3 protein. The sample holds 550,000 to 750,000 distinct CDR3 sequences, 15% to 20% seen once. Naive CD8 libraries came from about 20,000 to 1,000,000 sorted cells with 10%, 30% or 50% RNA. Isolation of naive CD8 T cells was achieved by sorting on a CD8+CD4-CCR7+CD45RA+ phenotype. The CDR3 sequence is 14 residues long. Deletions cut 6 bases from V and 8 bases from J, with 16 bases between. Germline V gives CDR1 MNHEY, CDR2 SMNVEV (reference sequence). Study-level results: Clones with over 20 RNA copies captured over 98% of effector molecules but under 1% of naive ones.

V usage is TRBV27 and J usage is TRBJ1-4; maybe TRBD1 (5 bases). The sample consisted of naive CD8+ T cells from blood, with Jurkat cell RNA spiked in. Described subset: FACS-sorted CD8+CD4-CCR7+CD45RA+ naive T cells. The TCR sequence derives from a human donor in good health. Some libraries in this study had Jurkat cell RNA spiked in. This CDR3 reads CASRTGLSGEKLFF. DNA of the CDR3: TGTGCCAGCAGAACGGGACTCTCGGGAGAAAAACTGTTTTTT.